This T cell receptor beta chain was sequenced during a study of cytomegalovirus exposure and HLA in healthy donors. Looking at the study overall: Unique TCR beta sequences numbering over 100 million came from 150 million to 200 million T cells in an earlier analysis. General observations from the study: Using a false discovery rate of 0.05, a later analysis showed that some 16,000 TCR beta sequences were associated with HLA alleles. Later findings reportedly placed an Asian-associated ancestry cluster below the approximately 670-donor mean for N-insertions.

This CDR3 comprises 14 residues. CDR1 and CDR2 (germline): GTSNPN, SVGIG (reference sequence). V trimming: 6 bases; J trimming: 2 bases; junction bases outside the gene matches: 9. It was with 60 Vbeta and 13 Jbeta primers that the PCR ran. Clones were sequenced by immunoSEQ multiplex PCR, and TCRdb holds only the in-frame ones, with some missing. The sample has some 71,000 clones; 70% to 80% are singletons. Of note for this clone: Its antigen is as yet unknown.

The rearrangement joins TRBV30 to TRBJ2-5; 7 positions agree with TRBD2. The sequence came from a man younger than 30 in good health and CMV-seronegative. The specimen sequenced was PBMCs. The DNA for the CDR3 is TGTGCCTGCCCAACAGGAGCGGGGCAAGAGACCCAGTACTTC. Its protein is CACPTGAGQETQYF.